This section outlines one T cell receptor beta chain sequence together with its context. Trimming shortened V by 10 bases and J by 5 bases, and 14 bases separated the two germline ends. This CDR3 region has 12 residues. CDR1 is MNHEY, CDR2 SMNVEV, per germline (reference sequence). These data originate in a study of blood T cell repertoires in COVID-19. Whole-study context: There were acute and convalescent COVID-19 samples, and they came from the United States, Italy and Spain. PBMCs, B-cell-depleted T cells, or T cells were the source of the cDNA or gDNA that made up the material.

The authors' processing: Nucleated cell number was recorded as an estimate derived from reference gene primer amplification. Profiling relied on immunoSEQ multiplex PCR, and the TCRdb table lists in-frame clones only, not all of them. The V and J calls and clone size were taken over from that table, and D and trimming were inferred from the DNA. Found here are approximately 70,000 clones, about 90% of them singletons; the top ten hold nearly 8.5%. Sequenced sample: peripheral blood. The receptor was derived from a human donor in a cohort sampled during active COVID-19. The chain is built from TRBV27 and TRBJ1-2; D may be TRBD1 (5 bases). The chain's CDR3 is CATLTVIYGYTF. CDR3 coding DNA: TGTGCCACCCTGACAGTTATATATGGCTACACCTTC.